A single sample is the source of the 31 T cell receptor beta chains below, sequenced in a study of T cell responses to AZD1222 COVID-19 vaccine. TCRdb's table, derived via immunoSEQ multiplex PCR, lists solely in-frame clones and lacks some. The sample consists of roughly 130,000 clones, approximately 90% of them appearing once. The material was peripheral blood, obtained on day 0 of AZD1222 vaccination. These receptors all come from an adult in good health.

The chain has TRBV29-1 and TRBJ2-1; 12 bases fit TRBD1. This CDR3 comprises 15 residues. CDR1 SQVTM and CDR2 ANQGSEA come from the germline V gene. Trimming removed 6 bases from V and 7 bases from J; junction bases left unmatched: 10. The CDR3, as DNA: TGCAGCGTCCACCTGGGGACAGGGGGCGAAAATGAGCAGTTCTTC. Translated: CSVHLGTGGENEQFF.

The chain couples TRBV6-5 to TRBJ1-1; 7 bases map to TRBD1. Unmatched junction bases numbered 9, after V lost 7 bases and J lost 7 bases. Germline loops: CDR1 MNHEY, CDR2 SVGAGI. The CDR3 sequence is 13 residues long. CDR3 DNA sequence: TGTGCCAGCACGCGACAGGGAGGTCGTGAAGCTTTCTTT. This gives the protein CASTRQGGREAFF.

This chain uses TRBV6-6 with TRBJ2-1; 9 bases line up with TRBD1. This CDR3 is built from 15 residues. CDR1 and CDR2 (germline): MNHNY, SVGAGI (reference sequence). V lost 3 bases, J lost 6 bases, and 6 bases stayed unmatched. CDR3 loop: CASSYLTGGFNEQFF. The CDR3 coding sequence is TGTGCCAGCAGTTATCTCACAGGGGGCTTCAATGAGCAGTTCTTC.

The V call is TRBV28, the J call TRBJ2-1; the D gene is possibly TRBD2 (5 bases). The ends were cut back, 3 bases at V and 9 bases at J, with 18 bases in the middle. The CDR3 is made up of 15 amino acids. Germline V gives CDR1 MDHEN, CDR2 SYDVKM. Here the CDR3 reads CASSFQAEWSGEQFF. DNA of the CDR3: TGTGCCAGCAGTTTCCAAGCGGAGTGGTCAGGTGAGCAGTTCTTC. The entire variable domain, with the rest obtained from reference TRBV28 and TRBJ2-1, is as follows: DVKVTQSSRYLVKRTGEKVFLECVQDMDHENMFWYRQDPGLGLRLIYFSYDVKMKEKGDIPEGYSVSREKKERFSLILESASTNQTSMYLCASSFQAEWSGEQFFGPGTRLTVL.

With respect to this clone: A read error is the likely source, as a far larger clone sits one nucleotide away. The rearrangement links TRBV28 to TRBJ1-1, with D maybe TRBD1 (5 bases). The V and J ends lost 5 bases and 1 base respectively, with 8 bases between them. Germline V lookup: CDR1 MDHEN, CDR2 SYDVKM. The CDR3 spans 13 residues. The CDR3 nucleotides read TGTGCCAGCAGTGCGACAGAGAACACTGAAGCTTTCTTT. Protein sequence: CASSATENTEAFF.

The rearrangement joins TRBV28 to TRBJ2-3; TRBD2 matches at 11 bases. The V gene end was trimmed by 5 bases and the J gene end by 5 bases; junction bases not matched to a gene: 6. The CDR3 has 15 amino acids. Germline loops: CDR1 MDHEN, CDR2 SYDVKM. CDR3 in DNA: TGTGCCAGCAGTGATAGCGGGAGGGCCAGAGATACGCAGTATTTT. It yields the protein CASSDSGRARDTQYF.

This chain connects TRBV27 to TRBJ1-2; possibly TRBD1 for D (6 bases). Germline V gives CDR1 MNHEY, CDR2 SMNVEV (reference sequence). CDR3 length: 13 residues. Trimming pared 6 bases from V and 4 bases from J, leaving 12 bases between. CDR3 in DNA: TGTGCCAGCAGGACGACAGGCTCCTATGGCTACACCTTC. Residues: CASRTTGSYGYTF.

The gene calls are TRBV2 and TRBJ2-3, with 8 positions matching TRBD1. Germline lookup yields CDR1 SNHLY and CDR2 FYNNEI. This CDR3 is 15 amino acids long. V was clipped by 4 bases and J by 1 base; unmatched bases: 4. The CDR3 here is CASSATGDRTDTQYF. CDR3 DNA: TGTGCCAGCAGTGCGACAGGGGACCGCACAGATACGCAGTATTTT.

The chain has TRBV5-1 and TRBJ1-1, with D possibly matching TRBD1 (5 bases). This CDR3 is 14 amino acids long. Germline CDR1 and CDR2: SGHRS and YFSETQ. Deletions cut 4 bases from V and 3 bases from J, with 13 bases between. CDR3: CASSPGAGYTEAFF. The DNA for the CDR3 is TGCGCCAGCAGCCCGGGAGCAGGGTACACTGAAGCTTTCTTT.

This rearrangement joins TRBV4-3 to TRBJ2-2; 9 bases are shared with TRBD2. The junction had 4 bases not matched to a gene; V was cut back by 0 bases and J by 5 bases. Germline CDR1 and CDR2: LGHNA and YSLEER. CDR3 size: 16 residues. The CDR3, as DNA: TGCGCCAGCAGCCAAGAAAGCGGGAGGCTGACCGGGGAGCTGTTTTTT. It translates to CASSQESGRLTGELFF.

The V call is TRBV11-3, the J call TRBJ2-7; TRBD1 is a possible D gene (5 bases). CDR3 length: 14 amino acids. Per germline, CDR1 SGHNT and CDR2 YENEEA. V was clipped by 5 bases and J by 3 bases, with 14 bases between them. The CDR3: CASSHGSGYYEQYF. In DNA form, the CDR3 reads TGTGCCAGCAGCCATGGTTCAGGGTACTACGAGCAGTACTTC. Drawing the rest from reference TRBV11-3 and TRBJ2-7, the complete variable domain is EAGVVQSPRYKIIEKKQPVAFWCNPISGHNTLYWYLQNLGQGPELLIRYENEEAVDDSQLPKDRFSAERLKGVDSTLKIQPAELGDSAVYLCASSHGSGYYEQYFGPGTRLTVT.

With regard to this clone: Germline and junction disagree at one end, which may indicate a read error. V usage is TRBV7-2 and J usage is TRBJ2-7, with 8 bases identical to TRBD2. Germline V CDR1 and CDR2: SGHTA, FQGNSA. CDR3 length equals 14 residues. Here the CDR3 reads CASSIAGRAYEQYF. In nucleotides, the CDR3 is TGTGCCAGCAGCATAGCGGGAAGGGCCTACGAGCAGTACTTC.

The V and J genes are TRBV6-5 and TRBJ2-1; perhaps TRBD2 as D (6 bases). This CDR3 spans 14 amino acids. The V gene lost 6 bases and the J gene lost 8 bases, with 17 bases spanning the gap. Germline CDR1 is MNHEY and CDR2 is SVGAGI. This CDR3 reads CASSGGLRAYEQFF. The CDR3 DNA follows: TGTGCCAGCAGCGGCGGACTAAGGGCGTATGAGCAGTTCTTC.

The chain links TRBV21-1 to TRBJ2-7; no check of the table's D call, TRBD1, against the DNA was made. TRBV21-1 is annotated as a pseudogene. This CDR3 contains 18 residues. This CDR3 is CASSKQGRVPFRTYEQYF. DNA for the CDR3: TGTGCCAGCAGCAAACAGGGCAGGGTCCCCTTTAGGACCTACGAGCAGTACTTC.

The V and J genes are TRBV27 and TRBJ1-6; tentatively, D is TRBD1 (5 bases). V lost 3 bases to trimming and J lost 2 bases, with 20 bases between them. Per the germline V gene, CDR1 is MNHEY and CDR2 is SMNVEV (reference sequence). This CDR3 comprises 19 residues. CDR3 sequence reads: CASSFIPPGRSPYNSPLHF. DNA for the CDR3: TGTGCCAGCAGTTTCATCCCACCAGGGAGAAGCCCCTATAATTCACCCCTCCACTTT.

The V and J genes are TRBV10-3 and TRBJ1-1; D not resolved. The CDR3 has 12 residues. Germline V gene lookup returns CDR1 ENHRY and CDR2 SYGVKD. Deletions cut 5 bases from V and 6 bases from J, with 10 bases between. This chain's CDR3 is CAISTPGSEAFF. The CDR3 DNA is TGTGCCATCAGTACCCCGGGGTCTGAAGCTTTCTTT.

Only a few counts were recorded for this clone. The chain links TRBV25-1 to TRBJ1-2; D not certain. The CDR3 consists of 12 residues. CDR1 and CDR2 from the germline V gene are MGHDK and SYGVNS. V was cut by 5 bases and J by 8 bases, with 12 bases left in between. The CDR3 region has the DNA TGTGCCAGCAGTCTCTTGGAGGGCGGCTACACCTTC. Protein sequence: CASSLLEGGYTF.

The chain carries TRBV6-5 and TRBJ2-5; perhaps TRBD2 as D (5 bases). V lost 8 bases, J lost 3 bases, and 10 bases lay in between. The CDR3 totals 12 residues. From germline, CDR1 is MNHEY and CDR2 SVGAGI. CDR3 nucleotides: TGTGCCAGCCGGGGAAGAAAAGAGACCCAGTACTTC. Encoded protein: CASRGRKETQYF.

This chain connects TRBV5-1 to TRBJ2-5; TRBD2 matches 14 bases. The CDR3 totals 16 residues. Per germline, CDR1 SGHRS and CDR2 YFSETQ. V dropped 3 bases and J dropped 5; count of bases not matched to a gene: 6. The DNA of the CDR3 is TGCGCCAGCAGCTCGACTAGCGGGAGGGCGAGGGAGACCCAGTACTTC. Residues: CASSSTSGRARETQYF.

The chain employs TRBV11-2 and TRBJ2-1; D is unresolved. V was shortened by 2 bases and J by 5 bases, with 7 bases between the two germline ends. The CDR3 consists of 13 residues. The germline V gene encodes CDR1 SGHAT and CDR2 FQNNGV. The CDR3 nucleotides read TGTGCCAGCAGCTTACTCCCCCACAATGAGCAGTTCTTC. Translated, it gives CASSLLPHNEQFF. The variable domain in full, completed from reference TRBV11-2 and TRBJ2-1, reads EAGVAQSPRYKIIEKRQSVAFWCNPISGHATLYWYQQILGQGPKLLIQFQNNGVVDDSQLPKDRFSAERLKGVDSTLKIQPAKLEDSAVYLCASSLLPHNEQFFGPGTRLTVL.

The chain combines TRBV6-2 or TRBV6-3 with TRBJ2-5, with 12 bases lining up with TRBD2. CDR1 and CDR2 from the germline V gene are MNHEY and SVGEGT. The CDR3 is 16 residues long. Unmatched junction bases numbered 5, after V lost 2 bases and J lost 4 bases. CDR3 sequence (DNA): TGTGCCAGCAGTTACCCACTAGCGGGAGGTGGAGAGACCCAGTACTTC. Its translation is CASSYPLAGGGETQYF.

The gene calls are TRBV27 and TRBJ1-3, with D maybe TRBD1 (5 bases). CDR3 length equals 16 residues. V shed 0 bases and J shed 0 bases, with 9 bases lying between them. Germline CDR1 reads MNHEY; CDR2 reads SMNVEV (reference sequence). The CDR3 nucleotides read TGTGCCAGCAGTTTATCAGGGGTCGACTCTGGAAACACCATATATTTT. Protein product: CASSLSGVDSGNTIYF.

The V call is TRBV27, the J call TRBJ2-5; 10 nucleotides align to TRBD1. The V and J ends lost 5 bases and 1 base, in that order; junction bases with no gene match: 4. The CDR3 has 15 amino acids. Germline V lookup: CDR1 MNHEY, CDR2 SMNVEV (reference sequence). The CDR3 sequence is CASSTWTGGQETQYF. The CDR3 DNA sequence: TGTGCCAGCAGTACTTGGACAGGGGGCCAAGAGACCCAGTACTTC.

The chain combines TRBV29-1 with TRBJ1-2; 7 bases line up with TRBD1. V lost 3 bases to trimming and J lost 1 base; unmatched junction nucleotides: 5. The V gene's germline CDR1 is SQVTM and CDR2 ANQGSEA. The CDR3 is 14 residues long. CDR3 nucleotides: TGCAGCGTTGATGTGGGACAGCTTAACTATGGCTACACCTTC. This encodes CSVDVGQLNYGYTF.

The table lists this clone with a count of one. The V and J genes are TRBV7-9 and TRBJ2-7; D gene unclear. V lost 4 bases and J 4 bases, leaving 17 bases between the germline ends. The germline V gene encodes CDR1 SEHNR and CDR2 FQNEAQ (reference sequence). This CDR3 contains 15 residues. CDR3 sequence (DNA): TGTGCCAGCAGCTCTAATTCTATGGGTTCTTACGAGCAGTACTTC. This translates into CASSSNSMGSYEQYF.

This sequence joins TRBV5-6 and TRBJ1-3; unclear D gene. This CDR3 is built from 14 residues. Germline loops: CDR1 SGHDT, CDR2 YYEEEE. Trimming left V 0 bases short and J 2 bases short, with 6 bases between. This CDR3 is CASSLVGTGNTIYF. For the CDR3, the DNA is TGTGCCAGCAGCTTGGTCGGTACTGGAAACACCATATATTTT.

The CDR3 DNA sequence: TGTGCCAGCAGCTACTGGACAGGGGAGGAGCAGTACTTC. Translation gives CASSYWTGEEQYF. This chain links TRBV11-2 with TRBJ2-7, with 9 nucleotides matching TRBD1. V trimming: 4 bases; J trimming: 7 bases; junction bases outside the gene matches: 5. CDR1 is SGHAT and CDR2 is FQNNGV in the germline V gene. The CDR3 extends over 13 amino acids.

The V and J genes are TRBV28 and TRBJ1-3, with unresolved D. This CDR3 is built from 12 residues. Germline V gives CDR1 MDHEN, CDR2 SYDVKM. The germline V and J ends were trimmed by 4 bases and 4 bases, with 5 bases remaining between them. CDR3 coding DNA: TGTGCCAGCAGTTGGGGAGGAAACACCATATATTTT. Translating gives CASSWGGNTIYF.

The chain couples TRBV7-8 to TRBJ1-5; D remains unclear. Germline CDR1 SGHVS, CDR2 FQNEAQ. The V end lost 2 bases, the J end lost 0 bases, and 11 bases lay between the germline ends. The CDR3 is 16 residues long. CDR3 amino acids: CASSLNSLYSNQPQHF. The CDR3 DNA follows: TGTGCCAGCAGCTTAAACAGCCTCTATAGCAATCAGCCCCAGCATTTT. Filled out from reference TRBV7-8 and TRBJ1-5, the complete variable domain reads GAGVSQSPRYKVAKRGQDVALRCDPISGHVSLFWYQQALGQGPEFLTYFQNEAQLDKSGLPSDRFFAERPEGSVSTLKIQRTQQEDSAVYLCASSLNSLYSNQPQHFGDGTRLSIL.

The CDR3 nucleotides read TGTGCCAGCAGTTCCTCGGACAGGGGTGGCGGTGAAGCTTTCTTT. It translates to CASSSSDRGGGEAFF. V gene TRBV6-5 combines with J gene TRBJ1-1; the match to TRBD1 covers 9 bases. Losses at the gene ends were 4 bases for V and 7 bases for J; bases not matched to a gene: 10. The CDR3 runs to 15 residues. The germline V gene has CDR1 MNHEY and CDR2 SVGAGI.

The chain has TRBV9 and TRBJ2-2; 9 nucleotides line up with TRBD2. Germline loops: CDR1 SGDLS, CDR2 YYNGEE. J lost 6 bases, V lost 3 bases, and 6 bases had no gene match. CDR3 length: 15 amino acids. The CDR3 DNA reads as TGTGCCAGCAGCGCTTTAGCGGGAGCCCCCGGGGAGCTGTTTTTT. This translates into CASSALAGAPGELFF.